The sequence of this TCR beta chain was determined in a study of OX40 agonist ivuxolimab in advanced cancers. Assay used: immunoSEQ multiplex PCR; TCRdb lists only in-frame clones, some missing. In the table there are 130,000 or so clones, 85% to 95% of which are singletons. The CDR3 has 16 residues. Germline V CDR1 and CDR2: SGHTA, FQGTGA. Trimming cost V 4 bases and J 0 bases; bases outside gene matches: 7. The clonotype comes from an adult with an advanced solid tumor such as melanoma, head and neck, liver or kidney cancer. The sequenced sample was CD4+ or CD8+ T cells sorted from blood, obtained in a trial of the OX40 agonist ivuxolimab. The V call is TRBV7-3, the J call TRBJ2-3; 7 bases line up with TRBD2. CDR3 protein: CASSSRGSGSTDTQYF. In DNA, the CDR3 is TGTGCCAGCAGCTCGAGGGGTAGCGGGAGCACAGATACGCAGTATTTT.